The clone carrying this T cell receptor (beta chain) appeared many times. This specimen belongs to a study of low-dose radiotherapy and immunotherapy resistance in tumors. The wider study: Fractions of 0.5 Gy went to Cohort 1 every 2 weeks, totaling 6.5 Gy. Patients were treated with intravenous nivolumab at 240 mg every two weeks and were also dosed with ipilimumab at 1 mg/kg every six weeks. Daily, from cycle 1 day 1 and for four cycles, patients took oral aspirin 300 mg.

Per germline, CDR1 ENHRY and CDR2 SYGVKD. Trimming at V came to 6 bases and at J to 4 bases, leaving 6 bases not matched to a gene. The CDR3 sequence is 14 residues long. TRAV- and TRBV-specific primers were used for first-strand cDNA, which covered alpha and beta chains. Over about 19 PCR cycles, TCRs were amplified from a constant-region primer and V-primer adapter. TCRdb used MiXCR to reprocess the reads, holding one entry per CDR3 protein. The sample yields 65,000 to 95,000 distinct CDR3 sequences, around a sixth seen once. The time point here: after trial treatment. As to treatment: LDRT plus nivolumab, ipilimumab, low-dose cyclophosphamide and aspirin (RACIN trial). Every donor's regimen consisted of nivolumab, ipilimumab, aspirin, low-dose cyclophosphamide and low-dose radiotherapy.

Sample: PBMCs, taken after low-dose radiotherapy plus immunotherapy. This TCR was recovered from a male donor with prostate cancer. The chain links TRBV10-3 to TRBJ2-4; 7 nucleotides match TRBD2. Written as DNA, the CDR3 is TGTGCCATCAGGGGAGGGACGGAAAAAAACATTCAGTACTTC. Its translation: CAIRGGTEKNIQYF.